The 5 T cell receptor beta chains presented below share a single source sample, sequenced in a study of blood T cell repertoires in COVID-19. Produced via immunoSEQ multiplex PCR; TCRdb's table is partial and in-frame only. The sample carries around 260,000 clones, around 86% recorded once. The material sequenced was peripheral blood. These receptors were taken from a woman aged 40-49 years who had recovered from COVID-19.

Here the CDR3 reads CASSQGAGGSYEQYF. As DNA, the CDR3 is TGTGCCAGCAGCCAAGGGGCAGGGGGGTCCTACGAGCAGTACTTC. V gene TRBV3-1 (or the pseudogene TRBV3-2) combines with J gene TRBJ2-7, with D perhaps TRBD1 (7 bases). CDR3 length equals 15 residues. CDR1 and CDR2 from the germline V gene are LGHDT and YNNKEL (reference sequence). Trimming took 1 base from V and 1 from J, leaving 11 bases between them.

V usage is TRBV15 and J usage is TRBJ2-7; 8 positions match TRBD1. With 5 bases clipped from V and 6 bases from J, the junction kept 6 bases outside the gene matches. The CDR3 is 13 amino acids. The V gene's germline CDR1 is LNHNV and CDR2 YYDKDF (reference sequence). The CDR3 is CATSGDRSLEQYF. Here the CDR3 DNA reads TGTGCCACCAGCGGGGACAGGTCCCTCGAGCAGTACTTC.

V is TRBV4-1 and J is TRBJ2-7; 11 nucleotides match TRBD2. Germline trimming cut 3 bases from V and 3 bases from J; bases unmatched to any gene: 10. Germline CDR1 is MGHRA and CDR2 is YSYEKL. The CDR3 extends over 17 amino acids. CDR3 residues: CASSQEAGTSGFYEQYF. The CDR3 coding sequence is TGCGCCAGCAGCCAGGAAGCCGGGACTAGCGGTTTCTACGAGCAGTACTTC.

The chain carries TRBV11-3 and TRBJ2-1; D ambiguous. Germline CDR1 and CDR2: SGHNT and YENEEA. This CDR3 has 14 residues. Trimming pared 4 bases from V and 3 bases from J, leaving 10 bases between. The CDR3 DNA reads TGTGCCAGCAGCTCCCCGGGTGTCTACAATGAGCAGTTCTTC. Amino acid sequence: CASSSPGVYNEQFF.

The genes are TRBV19 and TRBJ2-3; 7 bases line up with TRBD2. Germline CDR1 is LNHDA and CDR2 is SQIVND (reference sequence). The length of the CDR3 is 15 residues. The V and J ends lost 3 bases and 3 bases, in that order; junction bases with no gene match: 6. CDR3 residues: CASSIRREGTDTQYF. The DNA of the CDR3 is TGTGCCAGTAGTATCCGGAGGGAGGGGACAGATACGCAGTATTTT.